This TCR beta chain was found in a study of blood T cell repertoires in COVID-19. In the study overall: COVID-19 samples collected from the United States, Italy and Spain covered acute and convalescent phases.

The ends lost 1 base at V and 8 bases at J; junction bases unmatched: 21. The CDR3 is made up of 19 amino acids. Germline CDR1 MNHEY, CDR2 SMNVEV (reference sequence). Living in 24 US areas, the participants were between roughly 18 and 89 years of age. In assigning cohorts, the study relied on participant-reported clinical history. In the authors' workflow: Quantification of nucleated cells was approximated via reference gene primer amplification. TCRdb's copy holds only in-frame clones and misses some; the assay was immunoSEQ multiplex PCR. For V, J and clone size, that table is used; D and trimming come from the DNA. The repertoire consists of some 180,000 clones, with around 85% occurring once and the leading ten covering 5% to 7.5%.

The sequence was obtained from a man aged 35-49 years who had recovered from COVID-19. The V and J genes are TRBV27 and TRBJ1-2; 8 bases are a match to TRBD1. Sequences were obtained from PBMCs or T cells enriched from blood (not recorded which). For the CDR3, the DNA is TGTGCCAGCAGTTTATTACGCGAAGGGAGGCAGGGGGCGCTCGGAGGCTACACCTTC. Translation: CASSLLREGRQGALGGYTF.